This T cell receptor beta chain was identified in a study of CD8 T cells in Susac syndrome. Across the whole study: Patients with Susac syndrome had blood drawn and were at that point therapy-naive, on corticosteroids, or on intravenous immunoglobulin alone.

The study's findings and limits: The relatively small number of individuals in the TCR sequencing and HLA analysis was acknowledged by the study. Within total CD8+ repertoires, sixteen Susac-specific public clones were found, and within CD8+ TEMRA repertoires, about five.

As regards this clonotype: The antigen is not known.

CDR3 length: 13 amino acids. The V gene lost 1 base and the J gene lost 0 bases, with 6 bases spanning the gap. Germline V gene sequence: CDR1 DFQATT, CDR2 SNEGSKA (reference sequence). RNA was extracted with the RNeasy kit, and a quantity of roughly 0.45 to 1 ug was reverse transcribed using random hexamers. Via MiXCR, TCRdb re-called the immunoSEQ multiplex PCR reads, giving one row per CDR3 protein. The repertoire has tens of thousands of distinct CDR3 sequences, 95% to 97% of them found once; the top ten carry approximately 0.57%. Sequences were obtained from CD8+ T cells from PBMCs. The J gene is TRBJ1-1, the V gene TRBV20-1, with no clear D. This clonotype originated in a human donor with Susac syndrome. CDR3 residues: CSARATMNTEAFF. CDR3 nucleotide sequence: TGCAGTGCTAGAGCTACAATGAACACTGAAGCTTTCTTT.